The entry below gives a single TCR beta chain sequence along with its context. The data were taken from a study of cytomegalovirus exposure and HLA in healthy donors. Vbeta (60) and Jbeta (13) primers were used in the PCR. Per the original data handling: Per a later analysis, the number of unique TCR beta chains was around 80 million, of which around 9.9 million were shared. Assay: immunoSEQ multiplex PCR; the TCRdb copy retains only in-frame clones and omits some. Clonal size and the V and J genes are those of that table, whereas D and trimming came from the DNA. The sample lists 100,000 to 120,000 clones, around 78% occurring once. Each donor was healthy, and each was a bone marrow donor. Germline V gene sequence: CDR1 SQVTM, CDR2 ANQGSEA. The ends were cut back, 6 bases at V and 1 base at J, with 9 bases in the middle. The CDR3 runs to 12 residues.

The sequencing input was PBMCs. This clonotype originated in a male donor in good health and CMV-seronegative. The chain has TRBV29-1 and TRBJ1-1; D unresolved. The CDR3 coding sequence is TGCAGCGTGCGCCCCCAGAACACTGAAGCTTTCTTT. It encodes CSVRPQNTEAFF.